This entry concerns a single T cell receptor (beta chain). Its cognate antigen is unknown. Primers used in a second PCR of roughly 6 to 11 cycles were a sample-barcoded 5' primer and a J-beta primer mix. From the 5' RACE reads, TCRdb called clonotypes with MiXCR, one entry per CDR3 protein. The sample contains fewer than 1 million distinct CDR3 sequences, approximately 48% of which appear only once. The data derive from a study of blood T cells in healthy people across ages. Overall study findings and caveats: TCR beta diversity, measured per million T cells, fell in a roughly linear way with age.

J was trimmed by 7 bases and V by 5 bases; bases with no gene match: 13. The germline V gene has CDR1 MGHRA and CDR2 YSYEKL. CDR3 length: 16 residues. V gene TRBV4-1 combines with J gene TRBJ1-2; 10 nucleotides align to TRBD1. This sequence originates from a man in his fifties or sixties in good health. Sequencing used blood. The CDR3 DNA sequence: TGCGCCAGCAGCGAAGTTCCGGGACAGGGGCTATCTGGCTACACCTTC. Encoded protein: CASSEVPGQGLSGYTF.